This section outlines one T cell receptor (beta chain) sequence together with its context. The antigen is unknown. These data belong to a study of cytomegalovirus exposure and HLA in healthy donors. Findings of the study overall: Links to common viral pathogens appeared, in a later analysis, for several of the most significant clusters.

Samples came from healthy bone marrow donors. The PCR ran on 60 Vbeta and 13 Jbeta primers. Here immunoSEQ multiplex PCR was the method, and the copy in TCRdb shows in-frame clones only, minus some. There are roughly 180,000 clones in the sample; approximately 81% occur only once, and approximately 2% lies in the top ten. Germline values: CDR1 SNHLY, CDR2 FYNNEI. The CDR3 runs to 14 residues. V gene TRBV2 combines with J gene TRBJ2-1; TRBD2 agrees at 10 bases. Sequencing was done on a sample of PBMCs. The TCR comes from a woman aged 18-29 years in good health and CMV-seropositive. This CDR3 is CAGRASSGGNEQFF. The CDR3 bases are TGTGCTGGCAGGGCGTCTAGCGGGGGAAATGAGCAGTTCTTC.